These 2 T cell receptor beta chains were sequenced from one sample in a study of spatial heterogeneity in lung cancer. TCRdb called the 5' RACE reads again in MiXCR, with one record for every CDR3 protein. The data contain 20,000 to 30,000 distinct CDR3 sequences, about 9.3% of them seen just once; the ten biggest clones take up around 7.7%. The study's findings and limits: In tumors, expanded intratumoral alpha and beta TCR counts tracked mutation counts.

Described time point: sample taken at primary tumor resection. Which antigens these TCRs recognize remains unknown. This material consisted of lung tumor tissue, taken at surgery. Every receptor here comes from a male donor with early-stage non-small cell lung cancer.

This clonotype was seen at least ten times. V usage is TRBV27 and J usage is TRBJ2-4; 11 bases match TRBD2. The CDR3 covers 15 residues. The trim removed 5 bases at V and 5 bases at J, leaving 5 bases unmatched. CDR1 is MNHEY, CDR2 SMNVEV, per germline (reference sequence). The CDR3 DNA reads as TGTGCCAGCAGTCGGGGACTAGCGGAAGAAAACATTCAGTACTTC. Translated: CASSRGLAEENIQYF.

This clonotype is medium-sized (0.01 to 0.1%). This chain links TRBV20-1 with TRBJ2-7; TRBD2 is a possible D gene (6 bases). The CDR3 is 12 residues long. Germline lookup yields CDR1 DFQATT and CDR2 SNEGSKA (reference sequence). The germline V and J ends were trimmed by 5 bases and 4 bases, with 12 bases remaining between them. The CDR3 region has the DNA TGCAGTGCTCGGAGGGGAATATACGAGCAGTACTTC. It translates to CSARRGIYEQYF.